The 24 T cell receptor beta chains listed next were all sequenced from one sample in a study of cytomegalovirus exposure and HLA in healthy donors. Primers: 60 Vbeta forward and 13 Jbeta reverse. Sequencing was performed with immunoSEQ multiplex PCR; in TCRdb, only in-frame clones are kept and a portion is missing. Seen here are 160,000 or so clones, roughly 88% observed once, and the top ten hold under 8%. Sequenced: PBMCs. Receptor source: a man aged 50 to 60 in good health and CMV-seropositive.

The chain has TRBV2 and TRBJ2-4, with D unresolved. CDR1 is SNHLY and CDR2 is FYNNEI in the germline V gene. CDR3 length equals 15 residues. Trimming shortened V by 3 bases and J by 0 bases, and 9 bases separated the two germline ends. The CDR3 is CASSEGRVAKNIQYF. In DNA, the CDR3 is TGTGCCAGCAGTGAGGGCAGAGTAGCCAAAAACATTCAGTACTTC.

Worth noting for this clone: The junction and the germline gene differ at one end; a read error may be behind it. This sequence joins TRBV29-1 and TRBJ2-1; D is uncertain. The CDR3 has 11 amino acids. Germline values: CDR1 SQVTM, CDR2 ANQGSEA. CDR3 in DNA: TGCAGCGTCGAAGTCGGCAATGAGCAGTTCTTC. Translation gives CSVEVGNEQFF.

This chain joins TRBV5-5 and TRBJ1-2; D not certain. Trimming took 5 bases from V and 2 from J, leaving 13 bases between them. CDR1 and CDR2 (germline): SGHKS, YYEKEE (reference sequence). There are 14 residues in the CDR3. CDR3 loop: CASSAGRGNYGYTF. CDR3 DNA sequence: TGTGCCAGCAGTGCAGGACGGGGAAACTATGGCTACACCTTC.

The chain carries TRBV19 and TRBJ1-4; 9 bases are a match to TRBD1. After removal of 4 bases from V and 4 bases from J, the junction contained 7 bases not matched to a gene. CDR3 length: 16 residues. Germline V gene lookup returns CDR1 LNHDA and CDR2 SQIVND (reference sequence). CDR3 nucleotides: TGTGCCAGTAGTAGCAATTACAGGGGGCGTAATGAAAAACTGTTTTTT. This sequence encodes CASSSNYRGRNEKLFF. Full variable domain (remainder filled in from reference TRBV19 and TRBJ1-4): DGGITQSPKYLFRKEGQNVTLSCEQNLNHDAMYWYRQDPGQGLRLIYYSQIVNDFQKGDIAEGYSVSREKKESFPLTVTSAQKNPTAFYLCASSSNYRGRNEKLFFGSGTQLSVL.

The J gene is TRBJ2-5, the V gene TRBV2; 7 bases align to TRBD1. Germline V gene data show CDR1 as SNHLY and CDR2 as FYNNEI. This CDR3 region has 15 residues. J lost 5 bases, V lost 7 bases, and 13 bases had no gene match. This chain's CDR3 is CASTWGQTLPETQYF. The CDR3 DNA reads TGTGCCAGCACGTGGGGACAGACCCTTCCCGAGACCCAGTACTTC.

This chain's CDR3 is CASSTGLGRETQYF. CDR3 nucleotide sequence: TGTGCCAGTAGTACAGGACTAGGGAGAGAGACCCAGTACTTC. The rearrangement links TRBV19 to TRBJ2-5; 7 nucleotides align to TRBD2. CDR1 and CDR2 (germline): LNHDA, SQIVND (reference sequence). The CDR3 is made up of 14 amino acids. With 4 bases clipped from V and 4 bases from J, the junction kept 6 bases outside the gene matches.

The chain is built from TRBV29-1 and TRBJ2-7; 7 nucleotides line up with TRBD1. V lost 5 bases to trimming and J lost 2 bases; unmatched junction nucleotides: 9. This CDR3 is built from 14 residues. Germline CDR1 reads SQVTM; CDR2 reads ANQGSEA. CDR3 protein: CSVLGQATAYEQYF. The CDR3 region has the DNA TGCAGCGTTTTAGGACAGGCGACGGCCTACGAGCAGTACTTC.

J is TRBJ2-7 and V is TRBV6-6; D is uncertain. Trimming left V 0 bases short and J 4 bases short, with 7 bases between. The germline gives CDR1 MNHNY, CDR2 SVGAGI (reference sequence). CDR3 size: 13 residues. The CDR3 bases are TGTGCCAGCAGTTACTCGAGTGAGTACGAGCAGTACTTC. Translated: CASSYSSEYEQYF.

The chain recombines TRBV7-2 with TRBJ1-5; TRBD1 agrees at 9 bases. The junction had 6 bases not matched to a gene; V was cut back by 3 bases and J by 6 bases. Per germline, CDR1 SGHTA and CDR2 FQGNSA. This CDR3 has 15 residues. The CDR3: CASSFGTGWRQPQHF. The CDR3 DNA is TGTGCCAGCAGCTTCGGGACAGGGTGGCGTCAGCCCCAGCATTTT.

J is TRBJ1-2 and V is TRBV5-4, with D possibly matching TRBD1 (5 bases). Germline V gene data show CDR1 as SGHNT and CDR2 as YYREEE (reference sequence). This CDR3 is built from 15 residues. V was shortened by 1 base and J by 0 bases, with 10 bases between the two germline ends. CDR3: CASSLMKGTNYGYTF. DNA of the CDR3: TGTGCCAGCAGCTTGATGAAGGGGACTAACTATGGCTACACCTTC.

The chain has TRBV5-1 and TRBJ2-4; 7 bases are a match to TRBD2. CDR3 length: 16 amino acids. CDR1 is SGHRS and CDR2 is YFSETQ in the germline V gene. Trimming removed 4 bases from V and 5 bases from J; junction bases left unmatched: 12. DNA for the CDR3: TGCGCCAGCAGCCCCAATAGCGGGCTACCCGAAAACATTCAGTACTTC. The encoded protein is CASSPNSGLPENIQYF.

The rearrangement uses TRBV6-1 and TRBJ1-1; weak D call: TRBD1 (6 bases). The CDR3 runs 13 residues. The V and J ends lost 6 bases and 4 bases respectively, with 12 bases between them. CDR1 and CDR2 (germline): MNHNS, SASEGT. In nucleotides, the CDR3 is TGTGCCAGCAGCCTCCAGGGGAGCACTGAAGCTTTCTTT. It specifies CASSLQGSTEAFF.

The chain recombines TRBV27 with TRBJ1-2; 8 bases are shared with TRBD1. The CDR3 loop spans 12 amino acids. The V and J ends lost 7 bases and 7 bases, in that order; junction bases with no gene match: 5. Germline V CDR1 and CDR2: MNHEY, SMNVEV (reference sequence). In nucleotides, the CDR3 is TGTGCCAGCAAGACAGGGGTGGGTGGCTACACCTTC. This codes for CASKTGVGGYTF.

This chain connects TRBV6-6 to TRBJ1-6, with D perhaps TRBD1 (6 bases). The CDR3 sequence is 14 residues long. V was clipped by 6 bases and J by 10 bases, with 16 bases between them. Germline V gene lookup returns CDR1 MNHNY and CDR2 SVGAGI (reference sequence). CDR3 nucleotide sequence: TGTGCCAGCAGGCCCACAGGGATAGAGTCACCCCTCCACTTT. It is translated as CASRPTGIESPLHF.

The rearrangement links TRBV5-1 to TRBJ1-2; 9 bases fit TRBD1. The V gene end was trimmed by 0 bases and the J gene end by 8 bases; junction bases not matched to a gene: 8. The CDR3 has 15 amino acids. Germline CDR1 SGHRS, CDR2 YFSETQ. Written as DNA, the CDR3 is TGCGCCAGCAGCTTGGCGGACAGGGGTTTCGGCGGCTACACCTTC. This encodes CASSLADRGFGGYTF. The full variable domain, in which reference TRBV5-1 and TRBJ1-2 provide the parts outside the CDR3, is KAGVTQTPRYLIKTRGQQVTLSCSPISGHRSVSWYQQTPGQGLQFLFEYFSETQRNKGNFPGRFSGRQFSNSRSEMNVSTLELGDSALYLCASSLADRGFGGYTFGSGTRLTVV.

There are a few counts of this clone. The CDR3 loop reads CASSQDFGWDSKQFF. The CDR3 nucleotides read TGTGCCAGCAGCCAAGATTTCGGATGGGACTCGAAGCAGTTCTTC. This chain links TRBV4-2 with TRBJ2-1; TRBD2 might be the D (6 bases). Germline V gives CDR1 LGHNA, CDR2 YNFKEQ. The CDR3 consists of 15 residues. The V end was cut by 0 bases, the J end by 11 bases, with 17 bases between.

The chain joins TRBV7-3 to TRBJ2-1, with D tentatively TRBD2 (5 bases). The ends were cut back, 2 bases at V and 7 bases at J, with 12 bases in the middle. Germline lookup yields CDR1 SGHTA and CDR2 FQGTGA. This CDR3 is built from 14 residues. The CDR3 spells CASSLARGENEQFF. CDR3 DNA: TGTGCCAGCAGCTTAGCCCGGGGTGAAAATGAGCAGTTCTTC.

Here the CDR3 reads CASSLIRGDQPQHF. The CDR3 coding sequence is TGTGCCAGCAGTTTAATCAGGGGGGATCAGCCCCAGCATTTT. This chain links TRBV28 with TRBJ1-5; 7 bases are a match to TRBD1. V lost 2 bases and J lost 5; bases outside the gene matches: 3. The germline gives CDR1 MDHEN, CDR2 SYDVKM. The CDR3 totals 14 residues.

J is TRBJ2-3 and V is TRBV21-1; TRBD1, the table's D call, lacks a check against the DNA. TRBV21-1 is a pseudogene segment. The length of the CDR3 is 14 residues. The CDR3 spells CASMPWGDWVVQYF. In nucleotides, the CDR3 is TGTGCCAGCATGCCCTGGGGCGACTGGGTAGTGCAGTATTTT.

This chain links TRBV30 with TRBJ1-1, with TRBD1 matching over 8 bases. This CDR3 contains 14 residues. The V gene end was trimmed by 5 bases and the J gene end by 0 bases; junction bases not matched to a gene: 5. Germline V gene lookup returns CDR1 GTSNPN and CDR2 SVGIG (reference sequence). CDR3 loop: CAWGQGGMNTEAFF. The CDR3 DNA reads TGTGCCTGGGGACAGGGCGGGATGAACACTGAAGCTTTCTTT.

The chain employs TRBV4-2 and TRBJ2-3; a possible D gene is TRBD2 (6 bases). The ends were cut back, 1 base at V and 0 bases at J, with 14 bases in the middle. This CDR3 has 17 residues. The germline V gene has CDR1 LGHNA and CDR2 YNFKEQ. The CDR3 here is CASSQGRTTASTDTQYF. The CDR3 DNA is TGTGCCAGCAGCCAAGGGAGGACTACCGCTAGCACAGATACGCAGTATTTT.

This clone was picked up a small number of times. This chain uses TRBV7-8 with TRBJ2-1; weak D call: TRBD2 (5 bases). CDR3 size: 15 residues. Trimming took 5 bases from V and 9 from J, leaving 20 bases between them. The V gene's germline CDR1 is SGHVS and CDR2 FQNEAQ. In DNA form, the CDR3 reads TGTGCCAGCAGCACACGGGCCCTAGAGGCGGGTGAGCAGTTCTTC. Amino acid sequence: CASSTRALEAGEQFF.

The chain carries TRBV7-6 and TRBJ2-1, with D perhaps matching TRBD1 (6 bases). The CDR3 sequence is 16 residues long. Germline CDR1 and CDR2: SGHVS and FNYEAQ. The ends were cut back, 3 bases at V and 5 bases at J, with 17 bases in the middle. CDR3 in amino acids: CASSFSPGQQNNEQFF. The CDR3 DNA sequence: TGTGCCAGCAGCTTTTCACCGGGACAACAAAACAATGAGCAGTTCTTC.

In the case of this clone: The sample contains more than one DNA sequence encoding this CDR3. The rearrangement joins TRBV5-6 to TRBJ2-7; perhaps TRBD2 as D (6 bases). CDR1 and CDR2 (germline): SGHDT, YYEEEE. The V end lost 0 bases, the J end lost 11 bases, and 12 bases lay between the germline ends. The CDR3 is 12 amino acids. The CDR3 nucleotides read TGTGCCAGCAGCTTGGTGGAGGGCCGAGAGTACGTC. This gives the protein CASSLVEGREYV.